This T cell receptor (beta chain) came from a study of shared clonotypes between healthy human individuals. Study at large: Participating donors consisted of a couple of women and a few men aged 18 to 49.

J gave up 5 bases and V 5 bases, and 7 bases lay outside the gene matches. From germline, CDR1 is MNHEY and CDR2 SMNVEV (reference sequence). The CDR3 runs 16 residues. Per the authors' pipeline: Because ImmunoSEQ provided only junction sequences with no quality scores, the filtering differed. Sequencing was performed with immunoSEQ multiplex PCR; in TCRdb, only in-frame clones are kept and a portion is missing. V and J calls and clone size are those listed in that table; D and trimming were worked out from the DNA. The sample records about 560,000 clones, around 80% being singletons. Sequenced material: PBMCs. The V and J genes are TRBV27 and TRBJ2-1, with 12 bases identical to TRBD2. The source of this sequence is a woman between 35 and 50 years old in good health. Some clones in this sample may be carry-over from other donors' samples. The CDR3 here is CASSSHTSGRNNEQFF. The CDR3 coding sequence is TGTGCCAGCAGTAGCCATACTAGCGGGAGGAACAATGAGCAGTTCTTC.